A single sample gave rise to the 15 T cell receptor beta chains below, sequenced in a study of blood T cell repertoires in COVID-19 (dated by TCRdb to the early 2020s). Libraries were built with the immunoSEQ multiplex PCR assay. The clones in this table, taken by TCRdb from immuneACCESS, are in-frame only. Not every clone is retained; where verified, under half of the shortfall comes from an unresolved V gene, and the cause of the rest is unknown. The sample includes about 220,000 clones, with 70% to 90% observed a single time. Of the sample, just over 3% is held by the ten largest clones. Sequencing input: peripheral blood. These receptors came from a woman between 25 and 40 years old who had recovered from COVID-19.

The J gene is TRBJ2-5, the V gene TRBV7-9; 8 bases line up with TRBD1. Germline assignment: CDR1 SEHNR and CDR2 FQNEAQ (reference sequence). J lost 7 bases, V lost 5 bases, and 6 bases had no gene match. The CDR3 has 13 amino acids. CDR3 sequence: CASSQQGDWTQYF. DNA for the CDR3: TGTGCCAGCAGCCAACAGGGGGATTGGACCCAGTACTTC. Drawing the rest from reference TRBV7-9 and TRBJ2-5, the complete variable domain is DTGVSQNPRHKITKRGQNVTFRCDPISEHNRLYWYRQTLGQGPEFLTYFQNEAQLEKSRLLSDRFSAERPKGSFSTLEIQRTEQGDSAMYLCASSQQGDWTQYFGPGTRLLVL.

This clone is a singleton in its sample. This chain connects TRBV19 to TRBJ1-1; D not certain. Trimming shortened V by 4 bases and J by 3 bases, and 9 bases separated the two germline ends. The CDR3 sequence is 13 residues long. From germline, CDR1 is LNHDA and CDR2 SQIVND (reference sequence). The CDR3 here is CASSTRVYTEAFF. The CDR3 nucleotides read TGTGCCAGTAGTACGAGGGTTTACACTGAAGCTTTCTTT.

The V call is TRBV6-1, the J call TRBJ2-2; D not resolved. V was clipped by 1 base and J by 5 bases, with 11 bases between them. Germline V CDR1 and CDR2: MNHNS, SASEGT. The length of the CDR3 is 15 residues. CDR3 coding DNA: TGTGCCAGCAGTGAAGTTGCCGGAGCAACCGGGGAGCTGTTTTTT. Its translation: CASSEVAGATGELFF.

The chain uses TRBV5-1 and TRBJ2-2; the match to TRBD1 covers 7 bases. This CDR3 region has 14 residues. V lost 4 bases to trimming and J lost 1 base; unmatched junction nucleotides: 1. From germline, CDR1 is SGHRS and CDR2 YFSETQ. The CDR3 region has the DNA TGCGCCAGCAGCCGGGACAGGAACACCGGGGAGCTGTTTTTT. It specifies CASSRDRNTGELFF.

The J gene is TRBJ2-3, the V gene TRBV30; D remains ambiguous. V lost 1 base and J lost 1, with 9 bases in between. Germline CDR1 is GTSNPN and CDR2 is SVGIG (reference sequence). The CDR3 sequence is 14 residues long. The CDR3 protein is CAWSAPVGTDTQYF. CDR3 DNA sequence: TGTGCCTGGAGTGCCCCGGTGGGCACAGATACGCAGTATTTT.

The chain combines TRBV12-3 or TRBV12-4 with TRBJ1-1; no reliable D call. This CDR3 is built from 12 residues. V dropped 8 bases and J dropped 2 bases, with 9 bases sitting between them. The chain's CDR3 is CASQVPNTEAFF. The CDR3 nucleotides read TGTGCCAGCCAGGTACCTAACACTGAAGCTTTCTTT.

The CDR3 sequence: CSVTSGAGGNEQFF. CDR3 in DNA: TGCAGCGTGACTAGCGGGGCTGGTGGGAATGAGCAGTTCTTC. The V call is TRBV29-1, the J call TRBJ2-1, with 11 bases lining up with TRBD2. Per germline, CDR1 SQVTM and CDR2 ANQGSEA. CDR3 length: 14 residues. With V trimmed by 6 bases and J by 7 bases, 8 bases remained unmatched.

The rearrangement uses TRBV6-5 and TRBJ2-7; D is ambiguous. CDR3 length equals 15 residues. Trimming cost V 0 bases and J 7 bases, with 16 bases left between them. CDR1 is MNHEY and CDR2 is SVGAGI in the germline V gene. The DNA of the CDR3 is TGTGCCAGCAGTTACTCGGAAAGACTCCCTCGTGAGCAGTACTTC. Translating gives CASSYSERLPREQYF.

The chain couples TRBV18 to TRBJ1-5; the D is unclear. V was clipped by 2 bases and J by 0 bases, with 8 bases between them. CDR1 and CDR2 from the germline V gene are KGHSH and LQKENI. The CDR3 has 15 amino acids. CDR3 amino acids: CASSPSTNSNQPQHF. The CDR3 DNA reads TGTGCCAGCTCACCATCGACAAATAGCAATCAGCCCCAGCATTTT.

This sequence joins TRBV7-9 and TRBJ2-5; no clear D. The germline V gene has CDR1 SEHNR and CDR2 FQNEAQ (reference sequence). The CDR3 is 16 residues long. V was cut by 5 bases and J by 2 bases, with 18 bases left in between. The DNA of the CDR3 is TGTGCCAGCAGCCCGGGTGAGATTAGTCTGCAAGAGACCCAGTACTTC. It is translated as CASSPGEISLQETQYF.

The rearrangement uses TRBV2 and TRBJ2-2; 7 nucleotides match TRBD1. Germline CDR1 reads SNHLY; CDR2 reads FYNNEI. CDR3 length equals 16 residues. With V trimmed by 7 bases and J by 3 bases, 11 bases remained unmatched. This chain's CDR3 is CASKERGTDYTGELFF. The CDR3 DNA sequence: TGTGCCAGCAAGGAGAGGGGGACAGACTACACCGGGGAGCTGTTTTTT.

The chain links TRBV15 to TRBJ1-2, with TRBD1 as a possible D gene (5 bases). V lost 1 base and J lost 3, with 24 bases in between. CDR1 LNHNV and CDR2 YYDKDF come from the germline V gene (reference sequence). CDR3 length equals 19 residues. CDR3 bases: TGTGCCACCAGCAGAGTTCCAACCTGGGGGGAGGTGACTTACTATGGCTACACCTTC. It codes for CATSRVPTWGEVTYYGYTF. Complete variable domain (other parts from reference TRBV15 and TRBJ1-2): DAMVIQNPRYQVTQFGKPVTLSCSQTLNHNVMYWYQQKSSQAPKLLFHYYDKDFNNEADTPDNFQSRRPNTSFCFLDIRSPGLGDTAMYLCATSRVPTWGEVTYYGYTFGSGTRLTVV.

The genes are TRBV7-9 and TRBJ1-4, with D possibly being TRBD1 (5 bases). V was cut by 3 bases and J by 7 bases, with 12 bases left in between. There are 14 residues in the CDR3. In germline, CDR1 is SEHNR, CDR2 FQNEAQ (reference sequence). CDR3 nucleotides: TGTGCCAGCAGCTTGTCAGGGAAGGGTGAAAAACTGTTTTTT. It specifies CASSLSGKGEKLFF.

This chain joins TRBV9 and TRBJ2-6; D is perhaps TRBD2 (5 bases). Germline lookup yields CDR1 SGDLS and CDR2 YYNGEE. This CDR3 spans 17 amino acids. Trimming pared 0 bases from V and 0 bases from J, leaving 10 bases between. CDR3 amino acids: CASSVGPGSSGANVLTF. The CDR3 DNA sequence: TGTGCCAGCAGCGTAGGGCCGGGGAGCTCTGGGGCCAACGTCCTGACTTTC.

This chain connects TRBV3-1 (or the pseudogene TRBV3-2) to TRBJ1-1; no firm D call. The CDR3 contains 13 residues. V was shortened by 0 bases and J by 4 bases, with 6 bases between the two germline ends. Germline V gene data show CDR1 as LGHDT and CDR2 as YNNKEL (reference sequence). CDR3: CASSQEVGTEAFF. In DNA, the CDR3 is TGTGCCAGCAGCCAAGAGGTCGGCACTGAAGCTTTCTTT.